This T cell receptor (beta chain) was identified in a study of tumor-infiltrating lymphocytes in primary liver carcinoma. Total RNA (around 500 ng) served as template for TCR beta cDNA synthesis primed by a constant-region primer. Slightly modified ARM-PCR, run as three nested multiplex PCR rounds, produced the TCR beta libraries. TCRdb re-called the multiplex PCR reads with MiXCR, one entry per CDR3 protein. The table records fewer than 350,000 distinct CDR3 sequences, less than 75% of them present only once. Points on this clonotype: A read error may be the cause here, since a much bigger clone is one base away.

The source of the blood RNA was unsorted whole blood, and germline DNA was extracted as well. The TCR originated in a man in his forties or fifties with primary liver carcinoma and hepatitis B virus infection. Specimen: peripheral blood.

CDR3 protein: CASNEDSYNEQFF. CDR3 bases: TGTGCCAGCAATGAGGACTCTTACAATGAGCAGTTCTTC. V usage is TRBV6-1 and J usage is TRBJ2-1; maybe TRBD2 (5 bases). Trimming took 7 bases from V and 4 from J, leaving 11 bases between them. The CDR3 covers 13 residues. Germline-derived CDR1 and CDR2 are MNHNS and SASEGT.